A single TCR beta chain is shown here with its context. Its antigen is unidentified. This record comes from a study of blood T cells in healthy people across ages. General study points: Across the age range, TCR beta diversity per million T cells fell in a roughly linear way.

The CDR3 runs to 14 residues. CDR1 and CDR2 (germline): SGDLS, YYNGEE. J was trimmed by 6 bases and V by 3 bases; bases with no gene match: 7. For the second PCR, which ran for roughly 6 to 11 cycles, a sample-barcoded 5' primer and a J-beta primer mix were used. A template-switch adaptor that had 12 random nucleotides put a tag on each cDNA molecule. From the 5' RACE reads, TCRdb called clonotypes with MiXCR, one entry per CDR3 protein. The top ten hold approximately 19% of the sample, which has around 790,000 distinct CDR3 sequences, more than 40% seen once. The sample was blood. The clonotype was recovered from a man between 60 and 70 years old in good health. This chain joins TRBV9 and TRBJ1-2; 8 bases fit TRBD1. The CDR3, as DNA: TGTGCCAGCAGCGGAGGACAGGGACTGGATGGCTACACCTTC. Translated, it gives CASSGGQGLDGYTF. The variable domain in full, completed from reference TRBV9 and TRBJ1-2, reads DSGVTQTPKHLITATGQRVTLRCSPRSGDLSVYWYQQSLDQGLQFLIQYYNGEERAKGNILERFSAQQFPDLHSELNLSSLELGDSALYFCASSGGQGLDGYTFGSGTRLTVV.